A selection of T cell receptor beta chains follows, all from one sample in a study of cytomegalovirus exposure and HLA in healthy donors. The protocol was immunoSEQ multiplex PCR, while the TCRdb copy is restricted to in-frame clones and leaves out a portion. Of 150,000 to 250,000 clones in the sample, roughly three quarters were seen once. The sequencing sample was made of PBMCs. The receptors shown here come from a woman aged 25 to 45 in good health and CMV-seronegative. Each CDR3 is given with its conserved first and last residue. The order of the fields is CDR3 length, V gene, J gene, clone size, D gene, CDR3 protein, CDR3 DNA. D genes are given only for firm matches. Size tells how often a clone was seen (once, few, many) or the class of an expanded clone, and some rows leave it out.

13,TRBV6-1,TRBJ2-7,-,-,CASNGQSLYEQYF,TGTGCCAGCAACGGACAGTCTCTCTACGAGCAGTACTTC
16,TRBV28,TRBJ1-5,-,TRBD1,CASRGTATFSNQPQHF,TGTGCCAGCAGAGGGACAGCTACCTTTAGCAATCAGCCCCAGCATTTT
18,TRBV6-1,TRBJ1-1,-,-,CASSESGGPLSWNTEAFF,TGTGCCAGCAGTGAAAGTGGAGGACCCCTTTCGTGGAACACTGAAGCTTTCTTT
19,TRBV12-5,TRBJ1-2,once,TRBD1,CASGPRRVGQGAGDYGYTF,TGTGCTAGTGGTCCCCGGCGGGTTGGGCAGGGGGCCGGGGACTATGGCTACACCTTC
14,TRBV5-6,TRBJ1-2,few,-,CASRGRGFNYGYTF,TGTGCCAGCAGAGGGCGGGGGTTTAACTATGGCTACACCTTC
15,TRBV25-1,TRBJ2-1,-,TRBD2,CASGSGGSFLNEQFF,TGTGCCAGCGGGTCGGGGGGGAGTTTTTTGAATGAGCAGTTCTTC
15,TRBV6-1,TRBJ1-4,once,-,CASKDLQGSNEKLFF,TGTGCCAGCAAGGATCTACAGGGTTCTAATGAAAAACTGTTTTTT
17,TRBV6-1,TRBJ1-5,-,TRBD1,CASSERDRAPSNQPQHF,TGTGCCAGCAGTGAGCGGGACAGGGCCCCTAGCAATCAGCCCCAGCATTTT
15,TRBV30,TRBJ2-7,-,TRBD1,CAWSIWTGGAGEQYF,TGTGCCTGGAGTATTTGGACAGGGGGCGCGGGGGAGCAGTACTTC
14,TRBV7-9,TRBJ2-7,-,TRBD2,CASSFGGRDYEQYF,TGTGCCAGCAGCTTCGGCGGGAGGGATTACGAGCAGTACTTC
17,TRBV5-1,TRBJ2-7,-,TRBD2,CASSPRTSGGASYEQYF,TGCGCCAGCAGCCCCCGGACTAGCGGGGGGGCCTCCTACGAGCAGTACTTC
14,TRBV5-6,TRBJ2-5,-,TRBD2,CASSSGLAWETQYF,TGTGCCAGCAGCTCGGGACTAGCGTGGGAGACCCAGTACTTC
17,TRBV5-4,TRBJ1-3,-,TRBD1,CASSLGTGGYSGNTIYF,TGTGCCAGCAGCTTGGGGACAGGGGGCTACTCTGGAAACACCATATATTTT
14,TRBV9,TRBJ2-1,-,TRBD2,CASSVGLAGPEQFF,TGTGCCAGCAGCGTAGGGCTAGCGGGACCTGAGCAGTTCTTC
16,TRBV5-1,TRBJ1-3,few,TRBD1,CASSLTGGDSVNTIYF,TGCGCCAGCAGCTTAACAGGGGGCGATAGTGTAAACACCATATATTTT
15,TRBV11-2,TRBJ1-2,-,TRBD1,CASSSQGGFNYGYTF,TGTGCCAGCAGCTCTCAGGGGGGTTTTAACTATGGCTACACCTTC
14,TRBV29-1,TRBJ2-7,-,-,CSVEDGSGPYEQYF,TGCAGCGTTGAGGATGGGTCAGGGCCCTACGAGCAGTACTTC
15,TRBV5-1,TRBJ1-4,-,-,CASSLGRGNNEKLFF,TGCGCCAGCAGCTTGGGCAGGGGAAATAATGAAAAACTGTTTTTT
12,TRBV28,TRBJ2-1,-,-,CASKLTRNEQFF,TGTGCCAGCAAATTGACTAGAAATGAGCAGTTCTTC
16,TRBV7-3,TRBJ2-1,-,-,CASSPTGNIEYNEQFF,TGTGCCAGCAGCCCAACAGGGAACATCGAATACAATGAGCAGTTCTTC
13,TRBV13,TRBJ2-1,-,-,CATLIGLRNEQFF,TGTGCCACCCTCATCGGACTAAGGAATGAGCAGTTCTTC
16,TRBV7-3,TRBJ2-1,-,TRBD2,CASSPLAGGAYNEQFF,TGTGCCAGCAGCCCCCTAGCGGGGGGTGCCTACAATGAGCAGTTCTTC
16,TRBV2,TRBJ2-1,-,-,CASSEGPLESGIPLFF,TGTGCCAGCAGTGAAGGCCCACTCGAATCGGGGATCCCGCTGTTCTTC
13,TRBV19,TRBJ1-2,-,-,CASRLRGSYGYTF,TGTGCCAGTAGACTCAGGGGAAGTTATGGCTACACCTTC
15,TRBV11-3,TRBJ2-5,once,-,CASSLAGLPGETQYF,TGTGCCAGCAGCTTAGCCGGACTTCCAGGAGAGACCCAGTACTTC
13,TRBV11-1,TRBJ2-7,once,TRBD1,CASSLMTGGEQYF,TGTGCCAGCAGCTTAATGACAGGGGGCGAGCAGTACTTC
17,TRBV27,TRBJ1-1,-,-,CASSLTAGITVNTEAFF,TGTGCCAGCAGTTTAACGGCAGGGATAACTGTGAACACTGAAGCTTTCTTT
14,TRBV4-1,TRBJ1-1,-,TRBD1,CASSPRDRGQGAFF,TGCGCCAGCAGCCCCCGGGACAGGGGGCAGGGGGCTTTCTTT
16,TRBV11-2,TRBJ1-3,-,-,CASSLVTDGGGNTIYF,TGTGCCAGCAGCTTAGTGACGGACGGAGGTGGAAACACCATATATTTT
17,TRBV7-2,TRBJ2-1,few,TRBD2,CASSLRPSGGAYNEQFF,TGTGCCAGCAGCTTAAGACCTAGCGGGGGGGCCTACAATGAGCAGTTCTTC
16,TRBV4-1,TRBJ2-1,-,TRBD1,CASSQGGYRGRGEQFF,TGCGCCAGCAGCCAAGGGGGTTACAGGGGGCGCGGTGAGCAGTTCTTC
19,TRBV5-1,TRBJ1-2,-,-,CASSLAPGVMQVGYYGYTF,TGCGCCAGCAGCTTGGCCCCGGGGGTGATGCAGGTTGGTTACTATGGCTACACCTTC
15,TRBV28,TRBJ2-5,-,-,CASSLPQGREETQYF,TGTGCCAGCAGTTTGCCTCAGGGCAGGGAAGAGACCCAGTACTTC
13,TRBV27,TRBJ1-6,few,-,CASSPGWASPLHF,TGTGCCAGCAGTCCAGGGTGGGCTTCACCCCTCCACTTT
15,TRBV2,TRBJ2-7,-,-,CASSDPASFSYEQYF,TGTGCCAGCAGTGACCCGGCTAGTTTCTCCTACGAGCAGTACTTC
13,TRBV5-4,TRBJ2-3,-,-,CASSPSSTDTQYF,TGTGCCAGCAGCCCCTCTAGCACAGATACGCAGTATTTT
13,TRBV9,TRBJ1-4,-,-,CASSTFANEKLFF,TGTGCCAGCAGCACATTCGCTAATGAAAAACTGTTTTTT
15,TRBV28,TRBJ1-4,many,TRBD1,CASSQAGQGLVKLFF,TGTGCCAGCAGCCAAGCGGGACAGGGCTTAGTAAAACTGTTTTTT
14,TRBV28,TRBJ1-2,-,TRBD1,CASRQGGGNYGYTF,TGTGCCAGCAGACAGGGGGGAGGTAACTATGGCTACACCTTC
20,TRBV13,TRBJ2-2,-,TRBD2,CASSLVPPLAGVKNTGELFF,TGTGCCAGCAGCTTAGTCCCCCCACTAGCGGGGGTGAAGAACACCGGGGAGCTGTTTTTT
11,TRBV5-8,TRBJ1-2,few,-,CASKLNYGYTF,TGTGCCAGCAAGCTTAACTATGGCTACACCTTC
13,TRBV5-1,TRBJ1-2,few,-,CASSLQVNYGYTF,TGCGCCAGCAGCTTACAGGTCAACTATGGCTACACCTTC
15,TRBV5-6,TRBJ2-5,-,-,CASSRWRRGLETQYF,TGTGCCAGCAGTAGGTGGAGGAGGGGCTTAGAGACCCAGTACTTC
11,TRBV7-2,TRBJ2-1,-,-,CASSPSGLEFF,TGTGCCAGCAGCCCCTCAGGGTTAGAGTTCTTC
13,TRBV5-1,TRBJ2-7,-,TRBD1,CASRDSKDYEQYF,TGCGCCAGTCGGGACAGTAAGGACTACGAGCAGTACTTC
12,TRBV2,TRBJ1-1,-,-,CAGAVGRAEAFF,TGTGCCGGCGCGGTAGGGCGGGCTGAAGCTTTCTTT
15,TRBV23-1,TRBJ1-2,-,-,CASSQSAPFNYGYTF,TGCGCCAGCAGTCAATCAGCCCCTTTTAACTATGGCTACACCTTC
15,TRBV9,TRBJ2-1,-,-,CASSVVTSQSNEQFF,TGTGCCAGCAGCGTAGTTACTAGCCAGTCCAATGAGCAGTTCTTC
16,TRBV6-5,TRBJ2-1,once,TRBD1,CASSYFTGQGMDEQFF,TGTGCCAGCAGTTACTTCACGGGACAGGGTATGGATGAGCAGTTCTTC
14,TRBV5-1,TRBJ2-3,-,TRBD1,CASSQGQGTDTQYF,TGCGCCAGCAGCCAAGGACAGGGCACAGATACGCAGTATTTT
14,TRBV19,TRBJ2-6,-,-,CASAGVSGANVLTF,TGTGCCAGTGCAGGGGTTTCTGGGGCCAACGTCCTGACTTTC
11,TRBV7-6,TRBJ2-1,-,-,CASSLSYEQFF,TGTGCCAGCAGTTTAAGCTATGAGCAGTTCTTC
15,TRBV6-5,TRBJ1-3,-,TRBD1,CASSGTGGVGNTIYF,TGTGCCAGCAGTGGGACAGGGGGCGTTGGAAACACCATATATTTT
15,TRBV6-5,TRBJ1-1,once,TRBD1,CASSVKQGAGTEAFF,TGTGCCAGCAGTGTAAAACAGGGGGCCGGAACTGAAGCTTTCTTT